This T cell receptor (beta chain) was identified during a study of regulatory T cells in long-lasting Graves disease. HTBI primers from iRepertoire and Arm-PCR of CDR3 regions yielded the TCR beta libraries. TCRdb re-derived calls from the multiplex PCR reads in MiXCR, one entry per CDR3 protein. The sample consists of hundreds of thousands of distinct CDR3 sequences, approximately 31% of them appearing once. V was shortened by 2 bases and J by 3 bases, with 7 bases between the two germline ends. The CDR3 is made up of 14 amino acids. Germline V gives CDR1 LNHNV, CDR2 YYDKDF (reference sequence). Time point given: persistent/refractory GD, antithyroid drugs over 5 years with positive TRAb. Generation of the TCR library employed RNA extracted from PBMCs. Approximately 10-milliliter peripheral blood samples went into EDTA tubes. Overall study results and limits: Persistent patients shared more public clonotypes (2,741) than newly diagnosed patients (approximately 1,000). TCR diversity was lower in persistent Graves' patients (versus newly diagnosed ones). Favoring TRBV28, TRBJ1-2 and TRBJ2-5 was a feature seen in persistent disease.

Points on this clonotype: The target antigen is unknown.

The sequences come from peripheral blood mononuclear cells (PBMCs), collected when the disease was refractory, from a patient treated with antithyroid drugs. The TCR originated in a female donor with Graves disease. V and J are TRBV15 and TRBJ2-2; D gene ambiguous. The CDR3: CATSRRAHTGELFF. CDR3 sequence (DNA): TGTGCCACCAGCAGACGGGCCCACACCGGGGAGCTGTTTTTT.